This T cell receptor (beta chain) was profiled in a study of T cell responses to AZD1222 COVID-19 vaccine. There are 15 residues in the CDR3. With 4 bases removed from V and 2 bases from J, the gap between germline ends came to 15 bases. Germline V gene sequence: CDR1 MGHRA, CDR2 YSYEKL. Repertoires were generated with immunoSEQ multiplex PCR, while TCRdb's copy carries only in-frame clones and drops some. The repertoire consists of more than 70,000 clones, with 90% occurring once and the leading ten covering around 3.4%. This clone was seen only a few times. Its specificity is not known. Study-wide findings and caveats: Just a handful of AZD1222 recipients were seropositive at baseline. Following two doses of AZD1222, Spike-specific TCR breadth and depth rose. Most donors were white British and more were female, and clonal diversity was possibly underestimated.

Sequenced material: peripheral blood, taken 28 days after the second AZD1222 dose. The TCR comes from an adult who received the AZD1222 COVID-19 vaccine. The chain links TRBV4-1 to TRBJ2-7; D tentatively reads TRBD1 or TRBD2 (5 bases each). CDR3: CASSRVGTGAYEQYF. The DNA for the CDR3 is TGCGCCAGCAGCCGTGTCGGGACGGGTGCCTACGAGCAGTACTTC.